The 21 T cell receptor beta chains in this list originate from one sample, sequenced in a study of OX40 agonist ivuxolimab in advanced cancers. Profiled with immunoSEQ multiplex PCR; TCRdb holds only in-frame clones, not every one. The data show around 80,000 clones, 85% to 95% seen once. The sequences come from CD4+ or CD8+ T cells sorted from blood, collected in a trial of the OX40 agonist ivuxolimab. The receptors derive from an adult with an advanced solid tumor such as melanoma, head and neck, liver or kidney cancer.

CDR3 coding DNA: TGTGCCAGTAGTGCCTTCGAGGGACAGAGTAACTATGGCTACACCTTC. Translating gives CASSAFEGQSNYGYTF. This chain connects TRBV19 to TRBJ1-2; TRBD1 agrees at 7 bases. This CDR3 contains 16 residues. V lost 5 bases, J lost 1 base, and 10 bases stayed unmatched. Germline CDR1 and CDR2: LNHDA and SQIVND (reference sequence).

The chain employs TRBV29-1 and TRBJ2-7; D remains ambiguous. V was pared by 0 bases and J by 3 bases, with 6 bases between. CDR1 SQVTM and CDR2 ANQGSEA come from the germline V gene. The CDR3 loop spans 12 amino acids. DNA of the CDR3: TGCAGCGTTGAAGATGTCGTCTACGAGCAGTACTTC. Translating it yields CSVEDVVYEQYF.

The V call is TRBV28, the J call TRBJ2-2; D may be TRBD1 (6 bases). Per germline, CDR1 MDHEN and CDR2 SYDVKM. The V gene lost 2 bases and the J gene lost 6 bases, with 7 bases spanning the gap. The CDR3 is 13 amino acids. The CDR3 bases are TGTGCCAGCAGTTTAGGGGGCGCCGGGGAGCTGTTTTTT. This translates into CASSLGGAGELFF.

This clone showed up just once. The chain uses TRBV5-1 and TRBJ1-2; D is perhaps TRBD1 (6 bases). V was trimmed by 3 bases and J by 6 bases, leaving 15 bases between them. The CDR3 runs 14 residues. CDR1 is SGHRS and CDR2 is YFSETQ in the germline V gene. Written as DNA, the CDR3 is TGCGCCAGCAGCTCGAAGGGGGGCGGTAATGGCTACACCTTC. This gives the protein CASSSKGGGNGYTF.

The gene calls are TRBV7-8 and TRBJ2-5; tentatively, D is TRBD2 (6 bases). Germline assignment: CDR1 SGHVS and CDR2 FQNEAQ. This CDR3 contains 14 residues. Trimming took 1 base from V and 5 from J, leaving 11 bases between them. The CDR3 protein is CASSLEPSAETQYF. The CDR3, as DNA: TGTGCCAGCAGCTTAGAGCCTAGCGCCGAGACCCAGTACTTC.

The gene calls are TRBV5-1 and TRBJ2-1; 9 bases line up with TRBD2. The V gene end was trimmed by 0 bases and the J gene end by 7 bases; junction bases not matched to a gene: 5. Germline loops: CDR1 SGHRS, CDR2 YFSETQ. This CDR3 region has 15 residues. CDR3 DNA sequence: TGCGCCAGCAGCTTGGTGGCGGGAGGGCGGAATGAGCAGTTCTTC. This gives the protein CASSLVAGGRNEQFF.

The chain joins TRBV27 to TRBJ2-1, with 8 bases identical to TRBD1. The germline gives CDR1 MNHEY, CDR2 SMNVEV (reference sequence). This CDR3 has 15 residues. The ends lost 2 bases at V and 6 bases at J; junction bases unmatched: 6. The chain's CDR3 is CASSLDFTGGNEQFF. CDR3 DNA: TGTGCCAGCAGTTTAGATTTCACAGGGGGCAATGAGCAGTTCTTC.

V is TRBV5-8 and J is TRBJ2-5; D remains unclear. Trimming took 4 bases from V and 1 from J, leaving 14 bases between them. From germline, CDR1 is SGHTS and CDR2 YDEGEE. The CDR3 length is 15 residues. The CDR3 nucleotides read TGTGCCAGCAGCGACGGGCGGATTAGCCAAGAGACCCAGTACTTC. Translating it yields CASSDGRISQETQYF.

The chain is built from TRBV5-1 and TRBJ2-1; a possible D gene is TRBD1 (6 bases). The CDR3 is 16 residues long. V was clipped by 4 bases and J by 4 bases, with 18 bases between them. Germline V lookup: CDR1 SGHRS, CDR2 YFSETQ. CDR3 nucleotides: TGCGCCAGCAGCCCACGTCTCGGGACATCTTACAATGAGCAGTTCTTC. Amino acids: CASSPRLGTSYNEQFF.

V usage is TRBV10-2 and J usage is TRBJ1-1; 7 bases map to TRBD1. This CDR3 comprises 14 residues. Germline values: CDR1 WSHSY, CDR2 SAAADI. Trimming at V came to 3 bases and at J to 5 bases, leaving 6 bases not matched to a gene. In nucleotides, the CDR3 is TGCGCCAGCAGTGATGTACAGGGGATAACTGAAGCTTTCTTT. Translated, it gives CASSDVQGITEAFF.

The chain links TRBV7-9 to TRBJ2-4; no definite D call. V lost 4 bases and J lost 0, with 7 bases in between. The CDR3 is 14 amino acids. Germline CDR1 reads SEHNR; CDR2 reads FQNEAQ (reference sequence). The CDR3 DNA reads as TGTGCCAGCAGCTCCCCTGGAGCCAAAAACATTCAGTACTTC. This sequence encodes CASSSPGAKNIQYF.

The chain is built from TRBV6-4 and TRBJ2-1; D is perhaps TRBD1 (6 bases). Germline CDR1 MRHNA, CDR2 SNTAGT. V gave up 3 bases and J gave up 6 bases, with 9 bases separating them. CDR3 size: 13 residues. CDR3: CASSEGAGNEQFF. CDR3 nucleotide sequence: TGTGCCAGCAGTGAGGGGGCGGGCAATGAGCAGTTCTTC.

The chain recombines TRBV7-9 with TRBJ1-1; D is ambiguous. V was shortened by 1 base and J by 8 bases, with 8 bases between the two germline ends. CDR3 size: 12 residues. Germline CDR1 and CDR2: SEHNR and FQNEAQ (reference sequence). CDR3 in DNA: TGTGCCAGCAGCTTAGGTATGCAGGAAGCTTTCTTT. Protein sequence: CASSLGMQEAFF. The whole variable domain, filled in from reference TRBV7-9 and TRBJ1-1, reads DTGVSQNPRHKITKRGQNVTFRCDPISEHNRLYWYRQTLGQGPEFLTYFQNEAQLEKSRLLSDRFSAERPKGSFSTLEIQRTEQGDSAMYLCASSLGMQEAFFGQGTRLTVV.

This chain links TRBV11-2 with TRBJ2-3; tentative D call: TRBD2 (5 bases). This CDR3 region has 15 residues. Germline V gives CDR1 SGHAT, CDR2 FQNNGV. Trimming took 7 bases from V and 0 from J, leaving 14 bases between them. The chain's CDR3 is CASKQLTGSTDTQYF. Written as DNA, the CDR3 is TGTGCCAGCAAGCAGCTAACGGGGAGCACAGATACGCAGTATTTT.

V is TRBV5-6 and J is TRBJ1-2; D might be TRBD1 (5 bases). CDR1 SGHDT and CDR2 YYEEEE come from the germline V gene. CDR3 length equals 14 residues. Trimming took off 3 bases at V and 4 bases at J, with 13 bases between the two ends. CDR3 DNA sequence: TGTGCCAGCAGCTCACCGGGGGAGACCTATGGCTACACCTTC. This codes for CASSSPGETYGYTF.

V gene TRBV9 combines with J gene TRBJ2-5, with 15 nucleotides matching TRBD2. The CDR3 loop spans 17 amino acids. Germline loops: CDR1 SGDLS, CDR2 YYNGEE. Germline trimming cut 4 bases from V and 5 bases from J; bases unmatched to any gene: 9. The CDR3 loop is CASSSRTSGGAFETQYF. In DNA form, the CDR3 reads TGTGCCAGCAGCTCCCGGACTAGCGGGGGGGCCTTTGAGACCCAGTACTTC.

The rearrangement links TRBV7-6 to TRBJ2-7, with no clear D. The CDR3 is 13 amino acids. Between the trimmed V and J ends, which lost 1 base and 5 bases, there was a span of 9 bases. Germline V gives CDR1 SGHVS, CDR2 FNYEAQ. The CDR3 reads CASSLVLSNEQYF. The CDR3 DNA is TGTGCCAGCAGCTTAGTTTTGTCCAACGAGCAGTACTTC.

The count of this clone is one. V and J are TRBV4-3 and TRBJ2-2; D may match TRBD1 or TRBD2 (6 bases each). Trimming removed 3 bases at V and 5 bases at J, with 25 bases between. Germline CDR1 is LGHNA and CDR2 is YSLEER. CDR3 length: 19 residues. In nucleotides, the CDR3 is TGCGCCAGCAGCCAGGGCCCTCCAGGGGCAACGGCGGGGACCGGGGAGCTGTTTTTT. Translation: CASSQGPPGATAGTGELFF.

V and J are TRBV7-9 and TRBJ1-2, with a weak D call TRBD1 (5 bases). Trimming left V 5 bases short and J 6 bases short, with 16 bases between. CDR1 and CDR2 (germline): SEHNR, FQNEAQ (reference sequence). This CDR3 spans 14 amino acids. The CDR3 DNA reads TGTGCCAGCAGCCTAGGGAGGGACGGAGATGGCTACACCTTC. It specifies CASSLGRDGDGYTF.

This chain links TRBV25-1 with TRBJ1-1, with 7 nucleotides matching TRBD1. Germline lookup yields CDR1 MGHDK and CDR2 SYGVNS. The CDR3 is 18 amino acids. V dropped 3 bases and J dropped 0; count of bases not matched to a gene: 13. CDR3 coding DNA: TGTGCCAGCAGTGACCGACAGGGCCTTCTTCAGATGAACACTGAAGCTTTCTTT. This translates into CASSDRQGLLQMNTEAFF.

The chain's CDR3 is CASSPRGYEQFF. For the CDR3, the DNA is TGTGCCAGCAGCCCGCGGGGTTATGAGCAGTTCTTC. V is TRBV5-6 and J is TRBJ2-1; a possible D gene is TRBD2 (6 bases). Germline CDR1 is SGHDT and CDR2 is YYEEEE. Trimming took off 4 bases at V and 8 bases at J, with 10 bases between the two ends. There are 12 residues in the CDR3.